This record concerns one T cell receptor beta chain sequence. Its antigen remains unknown. Germline CDR1 is SGHRS and CDR2 is YFSETQ. V dropped 9 bases and J dropped 0 bases, with 13 bases sitting between them. This CDR3 region has 13 residues. The sample originates from a study of T cell responses to AZD1222 COVID-19 vaccine. Study-wide points: White British people made up most donors, females outnumbered males, and clonal diversity was possibly underestimated. Sampled repertoires all dated from after the peak T cell response. It was only a handful of AZD1222 recipients who were seropositive at baseline. Dominant at 160-218 and 743-854, vaccine-associated CD4 TCRs also spanned spike.

Measured with immunoSEQ multiplex PCR; TCRdb has only the in-frame clones, and not every one. The sample comprises roughly 170,000 clones, 94% of which are singletons, and under 2% rests with the top ten. V gene TRBV5-1 combines with J gene TRBJ2-7; the D is unclear. This TCR came from an adult who received the AZD1222 COVID-19 vaccine. This specimen was peripheral blood, taken 28 days after the second AZD1222 dose. The CDR3 sequence is CATRTGSSYEQYF. The CDR3 bases are TGCGCCACAAGGACGGGTTCCTCCTACGAGCAGTACTTC.